Below, one T cell receptor (beta chain) is given with its context. What it binds is unknown. The germline gives CDR1 LNHNV, CDR2 YYDKDF (reference sequence). This CDR3 is built from 12 residues. The V end lost 3 bases, the J end lost 1 base, and 3 bases lay between the germline ends. This sample stems from a study of CD8+CD57+ T cells in acquired aplastic anemia. Whole-study context: Sorted CD4+ plus CD8+ cells gave DNA averaging about 3.2 ug. Study observations and caveats: Levels of CD8+ Simpson's diversity were not significantly distinct in patients versus controls.

The authors sequenced patients whose flow cytometry had shown CD8+CD57+ cell expansion. Every one of the patients had aplastic anemia (severe, acquired). The use of genomic DNA as template underpinned the TCR beta VDJ and CDR3 profiling. TCRdb itself ran the reads through MiXCR, one entry per CDR3 protein. This table holds 120,000 or so distinct CDR3 sequences, over 30% found once. This rearrangement joins TRBV15 to TRBJ1-1; D gene unclear. The TCR sequence derives from a human donor with aplastic anemia. Sequences were obtained from sorted CD4+, CD8+, or CD8+CD57+ T cells (not recorded which) from PBMCs. The CDR3 DNA reads as TGTGCCACCAGCAGGAGGAACACTGAAGCTTTCTTT. It codes for CATSRRNTEAFF.